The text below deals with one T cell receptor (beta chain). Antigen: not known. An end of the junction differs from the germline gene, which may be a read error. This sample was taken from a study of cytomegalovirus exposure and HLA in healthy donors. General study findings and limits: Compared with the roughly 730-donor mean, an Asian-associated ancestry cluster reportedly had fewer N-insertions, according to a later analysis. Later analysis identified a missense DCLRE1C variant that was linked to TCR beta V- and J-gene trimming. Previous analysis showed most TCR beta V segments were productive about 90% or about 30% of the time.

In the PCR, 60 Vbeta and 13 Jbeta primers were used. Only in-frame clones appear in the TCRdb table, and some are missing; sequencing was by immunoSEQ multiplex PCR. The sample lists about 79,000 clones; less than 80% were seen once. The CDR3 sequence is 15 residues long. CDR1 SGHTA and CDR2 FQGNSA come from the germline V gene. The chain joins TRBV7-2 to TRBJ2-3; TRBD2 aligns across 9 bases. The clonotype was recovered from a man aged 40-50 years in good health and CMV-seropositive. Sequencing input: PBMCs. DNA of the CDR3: TGTGCCAGCAGCCTAGCGGGGCCTGGCACAGATACGCAGTATTTT. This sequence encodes CASSLAGPGTDTQYF. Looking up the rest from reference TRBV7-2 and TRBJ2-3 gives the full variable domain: GAGVSQSPSNKVTEKGKDVELRCDPISGHTALYWYRQSLGQGLEFLIYFQGNSAPDKSGLPSDRFSAERTGGSVSTLTIQRTQQEDSAVYLCASSLAGPGTDTQYFGPGTRLTVL.